The next 23 T cell receptor beta chains were all read from a single sample in a study of blood T cell repertoires in COVID-19. Data came from immunoSEQ multiplex PCR; TCRdb stores just in-frame clones and leaves some out. Among 85,000 to 95,000 clones listed, around 88% were seen once. Sequences were obtained from peripheral blood. The receptors come from a man in his fifties or sixties with acute or convalescent COVID-19.

This clone turned up a few times. V gene TRBV5-4 combines with J gene TRBJ2-2; TRBD1 is a possible D gene (6 bases). The germline V gene encodes CDR1 SGHNT and CDR2 YYREEE (reference sequence). The CDR3 sequence is 15 residues long. V was pared by 2 bases and J by 6 bases, with 14 bases between. This chain's CDR3 is CASSLEGGFPGELFF. CDR3 nucleotides: TGTGCCAGCAGCTTAGAAGGGGGTTTCCCCGGGGAGCTGTTTTTT.

The chain carries TRBV11-2 and TRBJ2-2; D is uncertain. The V end was cut by 2 bases, the J end by 6 bases, with 7 bases between. CDR1 is SGHAT, CDR2 FQNNGV, per germline. The CDR3 is 13 amino acids. Here the CDR3 reads CASSLSRSGELFF. In DNA form, the CDR3 reads TGTGCCAGCAGCTTATCTCGGTCCGGGGAGCTGTTTTTT.

The chain carries TRBV9 and TRBJ1-2; weak D call: TRBD1 (6 bases). This CDR3 spans 16 amino acids. Germline CDR1 and CDR2: SGDLS and YYNGEE. V was pared by 0 bases and J by 2 bases, with 14 bases between. This chain's CDR3 is CASSVAAQGPNYGYTF. The CDR3 coding sequence is TGTGCCAGCAGCGTAGCTGCACAGGGACCAAACTATGGCTACACCTTC.

V is TRBV10-3 and J is TRBJ2-1; D unresolved. Trimming took 3 bases from V and 5 from J, leaving 5 bases between them. The CDR3 loop spans 12 amino acids. Germline loops: CDR1 ENHRY, CDR2 SYGVKD. CDR3 sequence: CAISEEHNEQFF. Here the CDR3 DNA reads TGTGCCATCAGTGAAGAGCACAATGAGCAGTTCTTC.

This chain links TRBV27 with TRBJ2-7; D might be TRBD1 (5 bases). Germline V lookup: CDR1 MNHEY, CDR2 SMNVEV (reference sequence). Trimming removed 4 bases at V and 1 base at J, with 8 bases between. The CDR3 contains 13 residues. The CDR3 spells CASSSDMSYEQYF. CDR3 DNA sequence: TGTGCCAGCAGTTCGGACATGTCCTACGAGCAGTACTTC.

This sequence joins TRBV28 and TRBJ2-1; D gene ambiguous. The germline V gene encodes CDR1 MDHEN and CDR2 SYDVKM. This CDR3 is 11 amino acids long. V lost 7 bases and J 5 bases, leaving 6 bases between the germline ends. The CDR3 nucleotides are TGTGCCAGCATCCTCGACAATGAGCAGTTCTTC. Protein product: CASILDNEQFF.

The gene calls are TRBV19 and TRBJ2-2, with 8 positions matching TRBD1. The CDR3 contains 14 residues. Per germline, CDR1 LNHDA and CDR2 SQIVND (reference sequence). J gave up 7 bases and V 7 bases, and 8 bases lay outside the gene matches. CDR3 loop: CASTPQTGVGELFF. In nucleotides, the CDR3 is TGTGCCAGTACCCCACAGACAGGGGTCGGGGAGCTGTTTTTT.

This chain joins TRBV7-6 and TRBJ2-1, with 10 bases lining up with TRBD2. There are 21 residues in the CDR3. With V trimmed by 1 base and J by 0 bases, 15 bases remained unmatched. Germline V lookup: CDR1 SGHVS, CDR2 FNYEAQ. CDR3 bases: TGTGCCAGCAGCTTAGTGTTGAGGCTAGCGGGGGCCCAAAACTCCTACAATGAGCAGTTCTTC. As protein: CASSLVLRLAGAQNSYNEQFF.

The chain uses TRBV19 and TRBJ1-4; a possible D gene is TRBD1 (5 bases). CDR1 is LNHDA and CDR2 is SQIVND in the germline V gene (reference sequence). CDR3 length: 13 amino acids. V dropped 8 bases and J dropped 7 bases, with 14 bases sitting between them. CDR3 DNA sequence: TGTGCCAGTGGACATTATACGGCTGAAAAACTGTTTTTT. It specifies CASGHYTAEKLFF.

The chain has TRBV5-4 and TRBJ1-2; D is unclear. Trimming left V 1 base short and J 8 bases short, with 18 bases between. Germline V gene lookup returns CDR1 SGHNT and CDR2 YYREEE (reference sequence). This CDR3 contains 15 residues. The DNA for the CDR3 is TGTGCCAGCAGCTTGACAGTCCCAAAAATTTCGGGCTACACCTTC. Residues: CASSLTVPKISGYTF.

This sequence joins TRBV12-3 or TRBV12-4 and TRBJ2-3; TRBD2 might be the D (6 bases). The germline V and J ends were trimmed by 2 bases and 11 bases, with 11 bases remaining between them. This CDR3 contains 12 residues. CDR3 amino acids: CASSLLGLEQYF. The DNA for the CDR3 is TGTGCCAGCAGTTTATTGGGACTTGAGCAGTATTTT.

V gene TRBV24-1 combines with J gene TRBJ1-5; 7 positions agree with TRBD1. The CDR3 is 14 residues long. The germline V gene encodes CDR1 KGHDR and CDR2 SFDVKD. V trimming: 5 bases; J trimming: 3 bases; junction bases outside the gene matches: 3. CDR3 amino acids: CATSVGGVNQPQHF. The CDR3 DNA reads as TGTGCCACCAGTGTAGGGGGCGTCAATCAGCCCCAGCATTTT.

The chain is built from TRBV6-5 and TRBJ2-7; D unresolved. This CDR3 contains 12 residues. The germline gives CDR1 MNHEY, CDR2 SVGAGI. The V end was cut by 6 bases, the J end by 5 bases, with 11 bases between. The CDR3 sequence is CASRPSRDEQYF. In DNA, the CDR3 is TGTGCCAGCAGGCCCAGCCGGGACGAGCAGTACTTC.

This chain connects TRBV9 to TRBJ2-2, with 8 bases identical to TRBD2. Germline V gene data show CDR1 as SGDLS and CDR2 as YYNGEE. The V segment lost 3 bases and the J segment 4 bases; nucleotides outside the gene matches: 5. The CDR3 consists of 15 residues. In nucleotides, the CDR3 is TGTGCCAGCAGCGGTAGCGGGATGGGCACCGGGGAGCTGTTTTTT. Translated, it gives CASSGSGMGTGELFF. The entire variable domain, with the rest obtained from reference TRBV9 and TRBJ2-2, is as follows: DSGVTQTPKHLITATGQRVTLRCSPRSGDLSVYWYQQSLDQGLQFLIQYYNGEERAKGNILERFSAQQFPDLHSELNLSSLELGDSALYFCASSGSGMGTGELFFGEGSRLTVL.

The chain carries TRBV9 and TRBJ2-7; 9 bases match TRBD2. The CDR3 totals 15 residues. V lost 3 bases, J lost 3 bases, and 7 bases stayed unmatched. The germline V gene encodes CDR1 SGDLS and CDR2 YYNGEE. CDR3 coding DNA: TGTGCCAGCAGCGCCGGGACTAGCCACCTCTACGAGCAGTACTTC. Its protein is CASSAGTSHLYEQYF.

The chain joins TRBV19 to TRBJ2-3, with D maybe TRBD2 (7 bases). V lost 5 bases and J lost 2, with 20 bases in between. This CDR3 has 17 residues. Germline CDR1 and CDR2: LNHDA and SQIVND (reference sequence). This chain's CDR3 is CASSAQGRGQPTDTQYF. CDR3 coding DNA: TGTGCCAGTAGTGCCCAGGGGCGGGGGCAACCCACAGATACGCAGTATTTT.

This clone was counted only a few times. The rearrangement links TRBV5-1 to TRBJ1-2, with D unclear. Trimming took 0 bases from V and 8 from J, leaving 11 bases between them. Germline assignment: CDR1 SGHRS and CDR2 YFSETQ. CDR3 length: 13 residues. The CDR3 is CASSLGGARGYTF. The CDR3, as DNA: TGCGCCAGCAGCTTGGGGGGAGCGAGAGGCTACACCTTC.

The chain joins TRBV19 to TRBJ1-5, with D tentatively TRBD1 (5 bases). V lost 5 bases and J lost 5, with 13 bases in between. CDR1 and CDR2 from the germline V gene are LNHDA and SQIVND (reference sequence). CDR3 length equals 14 residues. The CDR3 spells CASSFPGSDQPQHF. CDR3 in DNA: TGTGCCAGTAGTTTCCCAGGGTCCGATCAGCCCCAGCATTTT.

J is TRBJ2-3 and V is TRBV5-1; TRBD2 matches 10 bases. This CDR3 has 17 residues. The V gene end was trimmed by 0 bases and the J gene end by 0 bases; junction bases not matched to a gene: 4. Germline assignment: CDR1 SGHRS and CDR2 YFSETQ. CDR3 bases: TGCGCCAGCAGCTTGGGACTAGCGGGTCTTAGCACAGATACGCAGTATTTT. Its protein product is CASSLGLAGLSTDTQYF. Together with reference TRBV5-1 and TRBJ2-3, the CDR3 gives the full variable domain: KAGVTQTPRYLIKTRGQQVTLSCSPISGHRSVSWYQQTPGQGLQFLFEYFSETQRNKGNFPGRFSGRQFSNSRSEMNVSTLELGDSALYLCASSLGLAGLSTDTQYFGPGTRLTVL.

The chain uses TRBV27 and TRBJ2-3; TRBD2 matches 11 bases. V gave up 4 bases and J gave up 5 bases; unmatched junction bases: 14. The V gene's germline CDR1 is MNHEY and CDR2 SMNVEV (reference sequence). The CDR3 is 18 residues long. The chain's CDR3 is CASSYSRPTSGTKDTQYF. The CDR3 region has the DNA TGTGCCAGCAGTTACAGTAGGCCGACTAGCGGGACCAAAGATACGCAGTATTTT.

The CDR3 bases are TGCGCCAGCAGCCCAGTCAGGCTCTACTCCTACAATGAGCAGTTCTTC. It encodes CASSPVRLYSYNEQFF. V and J are TRBV4-1 and TRBJ2-1; D is undetermined. With 4 bases removed from V and 0 bases from J, the gap between germline ends came to 13 bases. Germline V lookup: CDR1 MGHRA, CDR2 YSYEKL. The CDR3 length is 16 residues.

V usage is TRBV11-2 and J usage is TRBJ1-6; no firm D call. Germline CDR1 is SGHAT and CDR2 is FQNNGV. The length of the CDR3 is 14 residues. Trimming left V 3 bases short and J 9 bases short, with 12 bases between. The CDR3 protein is CASSFSSGVSPLHF. CDR3 nucleotides: TGTGCCAGCAGCTTCTCATCCGGGGTTTCACCCCTCCACTTT.

This chain joins TRBV7-9 and TRBJ1-2, with 9 bases matching TRBD1. CDR1 is SEHNR, CDR2 FQNEAQ, per germline (reference sequence). Trimming took 5 bases from V and 8 from J; bases not matched to a gene: 9. The length of the CDR3 is 14 residues. CDR3 nucleotide sequence: TGTGCCAGCAGCGCCATACAGGGGGCGCAAGGCTACACCTTC. Its protein product is CASSAIQGAQGYTF.